The clone carrying this TCR beta chain came up a few times. A much larger clone sits a single nucleotide away, making a read error possible. These data originate in a study of T cells in Graves' hyperthyroidism and ophthalmopathy. The source material, RNA transcripts, was used to amplify TCR beta CDR3 regions. In the first-round RT-PCR of the TCR CDR3, the HTBI primer set was used. MiXCR, applied by TCRdb to the multiplex PCR reads, yields one record per CDR3 protein. The data show around 350,000 distinct CDR3 sequences, 15% to 20% seen once. The material sequenced was blood. The clonotype was recovered from a woman aged 18-29 years with Graves' hyperthyroidism.

This CDR3 is CASSRGSAGSRANVLTF. DNA of the CDR3: TGTGCCAGCTCACGTGGCAGCGCAGGCTCTAGGGCCAACGTCCTGACTTTC. The chain employs TRBV18 and TRBJ2-6; D is ambiguous. The CDR3 sequence is 17 residues long. Looked up from germline, CDR1 is KGHSH and CDR2 is LQKENI.